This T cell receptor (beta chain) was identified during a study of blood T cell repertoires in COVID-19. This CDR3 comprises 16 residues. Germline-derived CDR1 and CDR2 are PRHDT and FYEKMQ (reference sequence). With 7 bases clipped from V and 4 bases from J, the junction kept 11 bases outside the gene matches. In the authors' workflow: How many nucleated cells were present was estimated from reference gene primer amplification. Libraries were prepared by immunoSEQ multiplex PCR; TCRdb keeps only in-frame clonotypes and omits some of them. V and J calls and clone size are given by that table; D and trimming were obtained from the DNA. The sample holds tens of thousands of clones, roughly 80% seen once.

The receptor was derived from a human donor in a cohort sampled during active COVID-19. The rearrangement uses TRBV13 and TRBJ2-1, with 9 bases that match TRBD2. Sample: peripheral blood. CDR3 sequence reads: CASTLAGGPGYNEQFF. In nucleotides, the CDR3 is TGTGCCAGCACACTGGCGGGAGGGCCAGGGTACAATGAGCAGTTCTTC.